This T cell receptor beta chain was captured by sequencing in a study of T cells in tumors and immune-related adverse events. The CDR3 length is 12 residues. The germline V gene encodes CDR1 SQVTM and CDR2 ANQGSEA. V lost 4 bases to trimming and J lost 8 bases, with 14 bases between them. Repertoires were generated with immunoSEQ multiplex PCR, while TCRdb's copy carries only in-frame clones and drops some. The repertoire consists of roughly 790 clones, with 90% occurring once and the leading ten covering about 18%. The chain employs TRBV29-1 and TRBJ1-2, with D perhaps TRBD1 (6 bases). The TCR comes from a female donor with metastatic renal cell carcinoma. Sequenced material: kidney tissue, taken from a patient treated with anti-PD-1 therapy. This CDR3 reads CSVGPRGGGYTF. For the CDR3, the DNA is TGCAGCGTTGGCCCCAGGGGAGGAGGCTACACCTTC. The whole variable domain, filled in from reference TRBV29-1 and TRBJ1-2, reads SAVISQKPSRDICQRGTSLTIQCQVDSQVTMMFWYRQQPGQSLTLIATANQGSEATYESGFVIDKFPISRPNLTFSTLTVSNMSPEDSSIYLCSVGPRGGGYTFGSGTRLTVV.